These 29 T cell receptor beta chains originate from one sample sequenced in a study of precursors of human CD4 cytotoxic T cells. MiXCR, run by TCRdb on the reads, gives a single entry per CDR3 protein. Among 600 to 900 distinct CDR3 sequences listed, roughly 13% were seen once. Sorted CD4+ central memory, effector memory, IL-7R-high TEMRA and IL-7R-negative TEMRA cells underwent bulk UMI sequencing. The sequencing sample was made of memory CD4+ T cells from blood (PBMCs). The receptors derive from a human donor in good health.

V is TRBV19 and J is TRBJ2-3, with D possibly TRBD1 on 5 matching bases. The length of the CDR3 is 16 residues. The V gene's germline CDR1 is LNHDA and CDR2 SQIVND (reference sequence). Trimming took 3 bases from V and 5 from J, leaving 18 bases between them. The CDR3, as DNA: TGTGCCAGTAGTATGGCTTGGCAGGGTAGAGGAGATACGCAGTATTTT. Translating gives CASSMAWQGRGDTQYF.

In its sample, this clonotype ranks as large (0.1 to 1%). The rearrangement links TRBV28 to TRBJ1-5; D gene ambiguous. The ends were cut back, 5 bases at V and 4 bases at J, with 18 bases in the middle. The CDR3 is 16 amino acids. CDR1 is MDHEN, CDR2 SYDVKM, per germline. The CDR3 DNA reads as TGTGCCAGCAGTCCCCCGGTAGCAGAGAGAAATCAGCCCCAGCATTTT. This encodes CASSPPVAERNQPQHF.

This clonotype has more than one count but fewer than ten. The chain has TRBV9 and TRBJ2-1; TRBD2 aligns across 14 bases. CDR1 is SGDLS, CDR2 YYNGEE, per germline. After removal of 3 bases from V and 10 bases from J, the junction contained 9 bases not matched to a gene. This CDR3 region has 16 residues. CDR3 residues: CASSAPGTSGRGEQFF. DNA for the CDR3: TGTGCCAGCAGCGCCCCCGGGACTAGCGGGAGAGGCGAGCAGTTCTTC.

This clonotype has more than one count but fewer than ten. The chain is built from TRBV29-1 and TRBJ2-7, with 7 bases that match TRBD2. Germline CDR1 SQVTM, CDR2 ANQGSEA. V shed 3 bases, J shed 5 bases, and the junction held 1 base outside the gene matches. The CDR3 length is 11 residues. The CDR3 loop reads CSVEGGDEQYF. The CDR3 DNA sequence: TGCAGCGTTGAGGGAGGGGACGAGCAGTACTTC.

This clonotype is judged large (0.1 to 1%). In nucleotides, the CDR3 is TGTGCCACCAGCAGGGTTGATTACGAGCAGTACTTC. Protein sequence: CATSRVDYEQYF. This rearrangement joins TRBV15 to TRBJ2-7; D is unclear. V was clipped by 3 bases and J by 4 bases, with 7 bases between them. Germline CDR1 LNHNV, CDR2 YYDKDF (reference sequence). The CDR3 spans 12 residues.

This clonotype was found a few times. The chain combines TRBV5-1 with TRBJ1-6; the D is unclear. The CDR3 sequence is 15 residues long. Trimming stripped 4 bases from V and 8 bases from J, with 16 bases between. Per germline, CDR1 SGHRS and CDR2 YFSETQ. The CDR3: CASSADQPSDSPLHF. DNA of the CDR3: TGCGCCAGCAGCGCCGACCAGCCCTCGGATTCACCCCTCCACTTT.

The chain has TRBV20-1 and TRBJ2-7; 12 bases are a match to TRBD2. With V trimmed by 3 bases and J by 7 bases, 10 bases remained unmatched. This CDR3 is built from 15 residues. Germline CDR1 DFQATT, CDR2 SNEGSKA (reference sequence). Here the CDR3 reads CSASSVLAGGREQYF. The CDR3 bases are TGCAGTGCTAGTTCCGTACTAGCGGGGGGTAGGGAGCAGTACTTC.

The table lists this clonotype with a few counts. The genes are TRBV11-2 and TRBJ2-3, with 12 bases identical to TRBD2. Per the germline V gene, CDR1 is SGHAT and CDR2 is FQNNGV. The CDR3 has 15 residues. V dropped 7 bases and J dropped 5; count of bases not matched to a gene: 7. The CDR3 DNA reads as TGTGCCAGCAAGGCTAGCGGGGGGGCTGGAGATACGCAGTATTTT. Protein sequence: CASKASGGAGDTQYF.

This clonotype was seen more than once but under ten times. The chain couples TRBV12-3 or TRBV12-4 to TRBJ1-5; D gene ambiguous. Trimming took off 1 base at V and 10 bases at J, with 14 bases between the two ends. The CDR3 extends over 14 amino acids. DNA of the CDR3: TGTGCCAGCAGTTTAGACAGTGCCTTTGGACCCCAGCATTTT. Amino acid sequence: CASSLDSAFGPQHF.

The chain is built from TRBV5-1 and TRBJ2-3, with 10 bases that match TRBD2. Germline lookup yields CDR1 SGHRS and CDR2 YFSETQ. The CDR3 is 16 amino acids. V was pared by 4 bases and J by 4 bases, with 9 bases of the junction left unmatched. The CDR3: CASSPGTSEFADTQYF. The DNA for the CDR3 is TGCGCCAGCAGCCCGGGGACTAGCGAGTTTGCAGATACGCAGTATTTT. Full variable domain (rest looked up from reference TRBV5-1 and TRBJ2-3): KAGVTQTPRYLIKTRGQQVTLSCSPISGHRSVSWYQQTPGQGLQFLFEYFSETQRNKGNFPGRFSGRQFSNSRSEMNVSTLELGDSALYLCASSPGTSEFADTQYFGPGTRLTVL.

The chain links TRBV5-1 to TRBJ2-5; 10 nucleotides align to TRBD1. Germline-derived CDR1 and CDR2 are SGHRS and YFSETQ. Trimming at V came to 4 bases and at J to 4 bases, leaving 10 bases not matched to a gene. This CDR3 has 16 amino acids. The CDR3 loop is CASSRQTGGGRETQYF. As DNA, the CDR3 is TGCGCCAGCAGCCGACAGACAGGGGGCGGGAGAGAGACCCAGTACTTC.

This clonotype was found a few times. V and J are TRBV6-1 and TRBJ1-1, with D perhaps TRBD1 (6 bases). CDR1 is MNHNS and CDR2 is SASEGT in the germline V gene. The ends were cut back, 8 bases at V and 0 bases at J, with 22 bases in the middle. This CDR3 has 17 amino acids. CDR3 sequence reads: CASRNFPTGSMNTEAFF. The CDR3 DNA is TGTGCCAGCCGAAACTTCCCGACAGGTAGCATGAACACTGAAGCTTTCTTT.

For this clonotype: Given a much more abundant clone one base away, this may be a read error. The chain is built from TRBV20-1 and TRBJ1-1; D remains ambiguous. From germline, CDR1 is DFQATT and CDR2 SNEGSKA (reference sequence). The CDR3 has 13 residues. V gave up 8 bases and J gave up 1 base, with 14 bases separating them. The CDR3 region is CSISTPGNTEAFF. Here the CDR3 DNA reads TGCAGTATTTCTACCCCAGGGAACACTGAAGCTTTCTTT.

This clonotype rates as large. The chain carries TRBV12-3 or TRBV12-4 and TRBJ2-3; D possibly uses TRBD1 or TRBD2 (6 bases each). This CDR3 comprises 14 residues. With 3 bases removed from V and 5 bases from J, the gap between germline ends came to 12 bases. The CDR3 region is CASSLGGSVDTQYF. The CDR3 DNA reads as TGTGCCAGCAGTTTGGGGGGCTCCGTAGATACGCAGTATTTT.

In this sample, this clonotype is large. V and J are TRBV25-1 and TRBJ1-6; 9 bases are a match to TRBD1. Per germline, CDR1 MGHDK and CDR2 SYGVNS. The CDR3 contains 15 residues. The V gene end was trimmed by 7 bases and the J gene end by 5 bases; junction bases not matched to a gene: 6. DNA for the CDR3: TGTGCCAGCACCTGGGGACAGGGAGATAATTCACCCCTCCACTTT. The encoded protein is CASTWGQGDNSPLHF.

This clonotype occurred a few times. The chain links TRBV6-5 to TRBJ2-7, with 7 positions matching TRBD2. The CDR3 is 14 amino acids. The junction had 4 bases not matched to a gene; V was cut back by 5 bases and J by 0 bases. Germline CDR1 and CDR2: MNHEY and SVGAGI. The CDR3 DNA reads TGTGCCAGCAGTCGTAGCGGGTCCTCCTACGAGCAGTACTTC. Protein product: CASSRSGSSYEQYF.

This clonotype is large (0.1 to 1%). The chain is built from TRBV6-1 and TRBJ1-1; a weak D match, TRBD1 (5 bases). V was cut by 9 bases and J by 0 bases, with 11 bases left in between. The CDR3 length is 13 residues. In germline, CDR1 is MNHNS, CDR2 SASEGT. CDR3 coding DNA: TGTGCCAGTACTCAGGGACTGAACACTGAAGCTTTCTTT. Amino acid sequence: CASTQGLNTEAFF.

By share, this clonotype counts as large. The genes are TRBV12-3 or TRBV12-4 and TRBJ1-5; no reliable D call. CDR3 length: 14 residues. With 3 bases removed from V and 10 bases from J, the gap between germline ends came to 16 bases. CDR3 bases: TGTGCCAGCAGTTTCCAAAACACCCTGATTCCCCAGCATTTT. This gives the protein CASSFQNTLIPQHF.

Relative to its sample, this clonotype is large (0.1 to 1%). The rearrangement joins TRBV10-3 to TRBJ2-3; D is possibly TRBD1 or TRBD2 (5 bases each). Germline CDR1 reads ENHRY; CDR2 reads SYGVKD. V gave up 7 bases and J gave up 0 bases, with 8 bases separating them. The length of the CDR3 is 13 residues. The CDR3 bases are TGTGCCATCAATCGGGACAGCACAGATACGCAGTATTTT. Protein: CAINRDSTDTQYF.

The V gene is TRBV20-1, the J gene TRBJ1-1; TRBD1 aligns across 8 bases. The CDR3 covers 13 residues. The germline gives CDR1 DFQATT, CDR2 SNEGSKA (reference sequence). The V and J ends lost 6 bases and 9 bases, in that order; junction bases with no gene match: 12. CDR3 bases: TGCAGTGCCCCGGAGGCAGGGGGCTTTAAAGCTTTCTTT. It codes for CSAPEAGGFKAFF.

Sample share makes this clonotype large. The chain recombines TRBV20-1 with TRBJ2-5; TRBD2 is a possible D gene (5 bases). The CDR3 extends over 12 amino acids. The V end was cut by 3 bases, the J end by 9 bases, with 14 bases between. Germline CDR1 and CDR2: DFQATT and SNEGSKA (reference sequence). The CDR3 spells CSARGRVGAQYF. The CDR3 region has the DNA TGCAGTGCTAGGGGCCGGGTCGGGGCCCAGTACTTC.

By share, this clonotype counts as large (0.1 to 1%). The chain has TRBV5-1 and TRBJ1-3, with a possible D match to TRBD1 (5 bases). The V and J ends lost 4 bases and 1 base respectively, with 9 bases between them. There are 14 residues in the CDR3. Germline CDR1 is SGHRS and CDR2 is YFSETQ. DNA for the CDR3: TGCGCCAGCAGCGCGGGGCCTTCTGGAAACACCATATATTTT. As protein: CASSAGPSGNTIYF.

The CDR3 region is CASSTSPGGRGYTF. Written as DNA, the CDR3 is TGTGCCAGCAGCACCAGCCCAGGGGGCCGGGGCTACACCTTC. J is TRBJ1-2 and V is TRBV13; TRBD1 agrees at 8 bases. Germline trimming cut 5 bases from V and 8 bases from J; bases unmatched to any gene: 10. In germline, CDR1 is PRHDT, CDR2 FYEKMQ (reference sequence). This CDR3 region has 14 residues.

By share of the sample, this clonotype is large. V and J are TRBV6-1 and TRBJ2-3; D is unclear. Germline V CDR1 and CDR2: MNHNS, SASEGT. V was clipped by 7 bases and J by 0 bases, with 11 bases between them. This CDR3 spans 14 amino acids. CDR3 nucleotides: TGTGCCAGCACCCCGTACAGAAGCACAGATACGCAGTATTTT. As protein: CASTPYRSTDTQYF.

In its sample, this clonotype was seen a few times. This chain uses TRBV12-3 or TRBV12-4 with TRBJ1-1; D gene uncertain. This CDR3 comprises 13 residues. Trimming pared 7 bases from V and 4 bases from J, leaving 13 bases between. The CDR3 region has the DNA TGTGCCAGCACCTTTGACCGGGCCACTGAAGCTTTCTTT. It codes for CASTFDRATEAFF.

CDR3 amino acids: CASSPGQGAAGYTF. The CDR3 nucleotides read TGCGCCAGCAGCCCGGGACAGGGGGCGGCTGGCTACACCTTC. V gene TRBV5-1 combines with J gene TRBJ1-2; 12 nucleotides line up with TRBD1. The CDR3 contains 14 residues. V shed 4 bases, J shed 7 bases, and the junction held 5 bases outside the gene matches. Germline V lookup: CDR1 SGHRS, CDR2 YFSETQ.

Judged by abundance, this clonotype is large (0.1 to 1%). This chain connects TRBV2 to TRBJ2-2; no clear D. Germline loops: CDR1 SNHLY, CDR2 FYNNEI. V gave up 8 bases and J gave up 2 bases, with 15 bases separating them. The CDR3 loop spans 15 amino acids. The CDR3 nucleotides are TGTGCCAGCTCCATAATCGAGGCAAACACCGGGGAGCTGTTTTTT. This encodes CASSIIEANTGELFF.

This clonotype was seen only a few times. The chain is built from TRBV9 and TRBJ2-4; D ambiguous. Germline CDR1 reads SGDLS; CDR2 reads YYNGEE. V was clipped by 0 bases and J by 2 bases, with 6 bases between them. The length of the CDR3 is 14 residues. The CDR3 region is CASSVGGPKNIQYF. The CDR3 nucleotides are TGTGCCAGCAGCGTAGGTGGCCCCAAAAACATTCAGTACTTC.

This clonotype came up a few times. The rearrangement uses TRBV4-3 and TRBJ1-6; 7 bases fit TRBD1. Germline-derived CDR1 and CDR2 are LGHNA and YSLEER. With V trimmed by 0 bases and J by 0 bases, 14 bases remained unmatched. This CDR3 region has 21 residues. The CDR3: CASSQEFKGTVPSSYNSPLHF. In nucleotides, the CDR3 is TGCGCCAGCAGCCAAGAGTTTAAAGGGACAGTGCCGAGCTCCTATAATTCACCCCTCCACTTT.